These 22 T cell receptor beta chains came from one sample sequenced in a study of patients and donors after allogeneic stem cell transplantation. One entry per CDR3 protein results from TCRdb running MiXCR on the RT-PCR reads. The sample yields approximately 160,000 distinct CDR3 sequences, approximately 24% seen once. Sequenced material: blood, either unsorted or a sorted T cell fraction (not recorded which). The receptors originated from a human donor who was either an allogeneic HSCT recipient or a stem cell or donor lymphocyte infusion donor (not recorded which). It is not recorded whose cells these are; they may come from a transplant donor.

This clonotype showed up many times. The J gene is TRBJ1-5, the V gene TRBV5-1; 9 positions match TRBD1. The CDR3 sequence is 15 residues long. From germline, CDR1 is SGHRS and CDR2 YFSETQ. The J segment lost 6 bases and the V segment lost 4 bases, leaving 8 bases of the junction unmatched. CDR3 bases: TGCGCCAGCAGCCGGACAGGGGAAAGCTTTCAGCCCCAGCATTTT. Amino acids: CASSRTGESFQPQHF.

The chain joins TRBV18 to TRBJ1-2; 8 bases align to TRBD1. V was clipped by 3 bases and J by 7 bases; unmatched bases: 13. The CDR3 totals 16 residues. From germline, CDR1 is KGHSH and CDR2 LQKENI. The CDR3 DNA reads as TGTGCCAGCTCACCCCCGACAGGGGACCCTTCGGGTGGCTACACCTTC. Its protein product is CASSPPTGDPSGGYTF.

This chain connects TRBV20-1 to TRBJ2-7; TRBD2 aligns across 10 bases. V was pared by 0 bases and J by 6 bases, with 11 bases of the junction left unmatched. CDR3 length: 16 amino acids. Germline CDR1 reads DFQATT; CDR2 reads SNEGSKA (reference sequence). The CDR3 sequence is CSARESGSGRLPEQYF. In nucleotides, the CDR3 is TGCAGTGCTAGAGAAAGTGGTAGCGGGAGGCTGCCCGAGCAGTACTTC.

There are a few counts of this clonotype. CDR3 sequence reads: CASSLALSTGGADTQYF. CDR3 DNA: TGCGCCAGCAGCTTGGCCCTAAGTACAGGGGGCGCAGATACGCAGTATTTT. The V gene is TRBV5-1, the J gene TRBJ2-3; 9 nucleotides align to TRBD1. Per germline, CDR1 SGHRS and CDR2 YFSETQ. The CDR3 is 17 residues long. V lost 0 bases and J lost 4; bases outside the gene matches: 9. Drawing the rest from reference TRBV5-1 and TRBJ2-3, the complete variable domain is KAGVTQTPRYLIKTRGQQVTLSCSPISGHRSVSWYQQTPGQGLQFLFEYFSETQRNKGNFPGRFSGRQFSNSRSEMNVSTLELGDSALYLCASSLALSTGGADTQYFGPGTRLTVL.

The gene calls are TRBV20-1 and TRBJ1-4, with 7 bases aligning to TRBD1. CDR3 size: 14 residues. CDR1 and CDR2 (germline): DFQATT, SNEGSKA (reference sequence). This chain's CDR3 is CGTLGGTANEKLFF. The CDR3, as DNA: TGCGGAACATTAGGTGGGACAGCAAATGAAAAACTGTTTTTT.

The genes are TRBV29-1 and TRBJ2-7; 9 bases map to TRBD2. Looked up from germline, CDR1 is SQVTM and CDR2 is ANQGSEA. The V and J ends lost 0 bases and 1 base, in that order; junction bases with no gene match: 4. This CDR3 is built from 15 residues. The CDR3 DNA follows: TGCAGCGTTGAAGATGGGCTAGCGGGATCCTACGAGCAGTACTTC. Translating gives CSVEDGLAGSYEQYF.

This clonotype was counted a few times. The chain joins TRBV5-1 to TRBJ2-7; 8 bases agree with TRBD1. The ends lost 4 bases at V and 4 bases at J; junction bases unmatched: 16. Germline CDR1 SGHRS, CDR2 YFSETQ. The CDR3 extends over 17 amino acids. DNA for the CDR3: TGCGCCAGCAGCCCACAAATGTCAGGGGGCGAATCGTACGAGCAGTACTTC. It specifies CASSPQMSGGESYEQYF.

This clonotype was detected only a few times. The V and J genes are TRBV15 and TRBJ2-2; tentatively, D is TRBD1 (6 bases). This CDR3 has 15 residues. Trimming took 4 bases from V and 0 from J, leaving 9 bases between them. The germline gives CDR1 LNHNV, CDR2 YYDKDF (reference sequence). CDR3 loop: CATSTGQTNTGELFF. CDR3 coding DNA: TGTGCCACCAGCACCGGACAGACGAACACCGGGGAGCTGTTTTTT.

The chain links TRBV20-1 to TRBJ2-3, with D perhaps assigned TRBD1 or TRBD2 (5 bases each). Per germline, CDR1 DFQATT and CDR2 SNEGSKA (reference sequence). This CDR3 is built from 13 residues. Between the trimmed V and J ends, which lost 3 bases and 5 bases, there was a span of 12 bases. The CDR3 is CSARAGTQDTQYF. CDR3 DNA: TGCAGTGCTAGGGCAGGGACCCAAGATACGCAGTATTTT.

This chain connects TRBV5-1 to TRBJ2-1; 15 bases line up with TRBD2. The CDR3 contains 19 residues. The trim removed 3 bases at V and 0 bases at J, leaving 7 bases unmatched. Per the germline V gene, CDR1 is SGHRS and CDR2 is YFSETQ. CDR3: CASSSRTSGRGSSYNEQFF. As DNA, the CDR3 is TGCGCCAGCAGCTCAAGGACTAGCGGGAGGGGAAGCTCCTACAATGAGCAGTTCTTC.

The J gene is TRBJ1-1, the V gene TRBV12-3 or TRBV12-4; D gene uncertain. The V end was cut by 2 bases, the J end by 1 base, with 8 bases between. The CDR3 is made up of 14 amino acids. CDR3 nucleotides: TGTGCCAGCAGTTTATCGTTTGGGAACACTGAAGCTTTCTTT. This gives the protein CASSLSFGNTEAFF.

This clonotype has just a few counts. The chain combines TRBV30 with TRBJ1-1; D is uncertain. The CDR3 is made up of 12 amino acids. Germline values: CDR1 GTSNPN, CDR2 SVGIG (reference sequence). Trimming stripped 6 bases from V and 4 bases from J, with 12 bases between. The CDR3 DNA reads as TGTGCCTGTTTTACACAGTTCACTGAAGCTTTCTTT. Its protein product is CACFTQFTEAFF.

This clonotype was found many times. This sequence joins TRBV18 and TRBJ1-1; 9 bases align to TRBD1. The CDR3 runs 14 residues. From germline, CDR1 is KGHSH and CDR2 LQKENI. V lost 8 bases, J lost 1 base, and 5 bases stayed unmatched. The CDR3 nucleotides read TGTGCCAGCAGTAGGGGACAGGGGAACACTGAAGCTTTCTTT. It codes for CASSRGQGNTEAFF.

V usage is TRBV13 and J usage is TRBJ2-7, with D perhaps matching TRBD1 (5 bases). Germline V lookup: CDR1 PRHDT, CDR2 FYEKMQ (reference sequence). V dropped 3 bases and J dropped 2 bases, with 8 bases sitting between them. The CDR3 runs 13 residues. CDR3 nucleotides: TGTGCCAGCAGCTTGAGACAGACCTACGAGCAGTACTTC. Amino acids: CASSLRQTYEQYF.

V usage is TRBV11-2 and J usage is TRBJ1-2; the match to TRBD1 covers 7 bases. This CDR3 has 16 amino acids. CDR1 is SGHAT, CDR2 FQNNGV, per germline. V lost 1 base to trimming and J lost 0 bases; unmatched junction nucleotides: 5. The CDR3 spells CASSLVAGTANYGYTF. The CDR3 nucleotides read TGTGCCAGCAGCTTAGTCGCCGGGACAGCTAACTATGGCTACACCTTC.

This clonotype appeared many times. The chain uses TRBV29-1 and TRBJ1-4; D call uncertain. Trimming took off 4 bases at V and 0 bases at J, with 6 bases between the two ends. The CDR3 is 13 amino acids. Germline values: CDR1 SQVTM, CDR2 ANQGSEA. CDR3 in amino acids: CSVVVATNEKLFF. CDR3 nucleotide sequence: TGCAGCGTTGTGGTGGCAACTAATGAAAAACTGTTTTTT.

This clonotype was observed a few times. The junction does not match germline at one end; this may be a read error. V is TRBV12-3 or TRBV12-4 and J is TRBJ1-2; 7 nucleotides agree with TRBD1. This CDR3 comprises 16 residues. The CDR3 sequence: CASSFFFRDSVFFLHF. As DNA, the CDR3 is TGTGCCAGCAGTTTTTTTTTCCGGGACAGTGTGTTTTTTCTGCACTTC.

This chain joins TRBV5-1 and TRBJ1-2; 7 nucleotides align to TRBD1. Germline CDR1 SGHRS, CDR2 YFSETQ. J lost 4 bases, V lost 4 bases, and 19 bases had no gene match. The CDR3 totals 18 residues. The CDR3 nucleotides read TGCGCCAGCAGCGTGAGGACAGGCGCCCGACCGAGATTCTATGGCTACACCTTC. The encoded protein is CASSVRTGARPRFYGYTF.

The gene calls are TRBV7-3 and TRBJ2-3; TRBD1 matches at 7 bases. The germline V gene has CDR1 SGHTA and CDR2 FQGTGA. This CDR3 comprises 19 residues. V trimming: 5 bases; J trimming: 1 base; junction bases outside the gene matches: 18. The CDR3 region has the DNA TGTGCCAGCAGCCATCCCGGGAACAGGGGCCTATGGGGCACAGATACGCAGTATTTT. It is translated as CASSHPGNRGLWGTDTQYF.

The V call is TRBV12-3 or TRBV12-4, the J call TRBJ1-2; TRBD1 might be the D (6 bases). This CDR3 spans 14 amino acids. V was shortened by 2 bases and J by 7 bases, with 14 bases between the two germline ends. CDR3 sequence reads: CASSLPDRSTGYTF. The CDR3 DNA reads TGTGCCAGCAGTTTACCGGACAGATCCACTGGCTACACCTTC.

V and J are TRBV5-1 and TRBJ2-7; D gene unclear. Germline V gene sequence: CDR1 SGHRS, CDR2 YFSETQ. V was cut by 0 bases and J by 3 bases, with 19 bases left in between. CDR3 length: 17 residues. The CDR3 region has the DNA TGCGCCAGCAGCTTGGCCGATTCAACAGTGGGTGTCTACGAGCAGTACTTC. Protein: CASSLADSTVGVYEQYF.

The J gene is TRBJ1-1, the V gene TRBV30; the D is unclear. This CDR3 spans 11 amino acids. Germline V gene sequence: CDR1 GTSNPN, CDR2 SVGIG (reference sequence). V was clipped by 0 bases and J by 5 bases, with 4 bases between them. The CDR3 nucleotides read TGTGCCTGGAGTGTAGGAACTGAAGCTTTCTTT. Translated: CAWSVGTEAFF.